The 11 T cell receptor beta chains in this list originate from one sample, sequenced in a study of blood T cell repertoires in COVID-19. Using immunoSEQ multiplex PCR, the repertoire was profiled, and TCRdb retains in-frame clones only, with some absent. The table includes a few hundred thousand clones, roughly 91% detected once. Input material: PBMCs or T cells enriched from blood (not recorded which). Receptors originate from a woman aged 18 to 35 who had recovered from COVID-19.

The CDR3 bases are TGTGCCAGTACTCCATTAGCAGATACGCAGTATTTT. Its translation is CASTPLADTQYF. The rearrangement joins TRBV12-3 or TRBV12-4 to TRBJ2-3, with D hard to call. The ends were cut back, 9 bases at V and 4 bases at J, with 11 bases in the middle. This CDR3 has 12 residues.

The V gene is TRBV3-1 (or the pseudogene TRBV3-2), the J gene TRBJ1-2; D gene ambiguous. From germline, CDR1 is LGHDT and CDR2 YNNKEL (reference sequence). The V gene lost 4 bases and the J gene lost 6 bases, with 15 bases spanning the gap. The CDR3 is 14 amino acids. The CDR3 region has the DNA TGTGCCAGCAGCCCCCTTGCGGGGAGGAATGGCTACACCTTC. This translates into CASSPLAGRNGYTF.

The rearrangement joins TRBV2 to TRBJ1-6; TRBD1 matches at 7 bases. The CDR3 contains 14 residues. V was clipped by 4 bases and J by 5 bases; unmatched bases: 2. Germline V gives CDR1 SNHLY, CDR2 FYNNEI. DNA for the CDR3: TGTGCCAGCAGTGCCGGACAGGATAATTCACCCCTCCACTTT. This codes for CASSAGQDNSPLHF.

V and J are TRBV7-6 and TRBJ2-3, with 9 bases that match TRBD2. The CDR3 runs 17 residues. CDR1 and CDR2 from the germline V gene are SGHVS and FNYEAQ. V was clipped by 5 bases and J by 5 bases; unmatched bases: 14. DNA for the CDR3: TGTGCCAGCAGCCCCGCGGGGAGCGGGGGGAGACTAGATACGCAGTATTTT. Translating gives CASSPAGSGGRLDTQYF.

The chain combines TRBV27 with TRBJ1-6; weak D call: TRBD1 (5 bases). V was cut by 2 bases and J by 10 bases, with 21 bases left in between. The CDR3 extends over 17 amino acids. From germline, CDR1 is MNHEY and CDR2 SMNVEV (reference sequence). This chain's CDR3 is CASSLEYPAGFGSPLHF. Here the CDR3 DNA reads TGTGCCAGCAGTTTAGAGTACCCGGCAGGGTTTGGATCACCCCTCCACTTT.

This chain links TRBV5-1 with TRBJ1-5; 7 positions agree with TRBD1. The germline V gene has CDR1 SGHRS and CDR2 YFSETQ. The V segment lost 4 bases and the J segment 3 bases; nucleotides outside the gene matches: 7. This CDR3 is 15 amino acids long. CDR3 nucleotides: TGCGCCAGCAGCCCAGGACAGGCGCCCAATCAGCCCCAGCATTTT. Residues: CASSPGQAPNQPQHF.

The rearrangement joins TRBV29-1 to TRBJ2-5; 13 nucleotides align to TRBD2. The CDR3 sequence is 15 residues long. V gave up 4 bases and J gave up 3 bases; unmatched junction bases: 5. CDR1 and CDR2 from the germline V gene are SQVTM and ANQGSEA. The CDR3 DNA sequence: TGCAGCGTTGCCCGGACTAGCGGGAGAGAAGAGACCCAGTACTTC. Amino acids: CSVARTSGREETQYF.

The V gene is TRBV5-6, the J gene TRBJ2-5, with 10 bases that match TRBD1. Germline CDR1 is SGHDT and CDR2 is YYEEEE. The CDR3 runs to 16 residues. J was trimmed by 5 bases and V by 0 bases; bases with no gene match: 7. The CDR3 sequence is CASSLAGGTGVETQYF. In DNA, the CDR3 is TGTGCCAGCAGCTTGGCCGGCGGGACAGGGGTGGAGACCCAGTACTTC.

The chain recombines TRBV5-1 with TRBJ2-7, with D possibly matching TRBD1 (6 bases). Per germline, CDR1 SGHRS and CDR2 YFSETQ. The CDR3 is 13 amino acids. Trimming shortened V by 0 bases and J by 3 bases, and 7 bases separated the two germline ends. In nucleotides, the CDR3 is TGCGCCAGCAGCTTGGGGGACAACTACGAGCAGTACTTC. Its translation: CASSLGDNYEQYF.

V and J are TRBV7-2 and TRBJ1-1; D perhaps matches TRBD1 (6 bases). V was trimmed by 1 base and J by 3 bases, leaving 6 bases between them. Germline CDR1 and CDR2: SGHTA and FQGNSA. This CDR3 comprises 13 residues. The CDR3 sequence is CASSLDRDTEAFF. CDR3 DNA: TGTGCCAGCAGCTTAGACAGGGACACTGAAGCTTTCTTT.

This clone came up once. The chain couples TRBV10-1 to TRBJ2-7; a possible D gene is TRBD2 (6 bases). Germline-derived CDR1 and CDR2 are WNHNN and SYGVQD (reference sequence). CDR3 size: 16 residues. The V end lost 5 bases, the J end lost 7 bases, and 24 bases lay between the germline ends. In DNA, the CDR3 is TGCGCCAGCAGTAATTATGGGGCGGGGACGGCGGGAGAGCAGTACTTC. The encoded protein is CASSNYGAGTAGEQYF.